This section outlines one T cell receptor (beta chain) sequence together with its context. Template material for amplifying TCR beta CDR3 regions consisted of RNA transcripts. The TCR CDR3 was amplified in a first-round RT-PCR using the HTBI primer set. MiXCR, run by TCRdb on the multiplex PCR reads, gives a single entry per CDR3 protein. The sample has under 300,000 distinct CDR3 sequences; roughly 15% are singletons. This entry belongs to a study of T cells in Graves' hyperthyroidism and ophthalmopathy. The sequencing input was blood. This TCR derives from a woman aged 40-49 years with Graves' hyperthyroidism.

The CDR3 sequence: CASSLGVGDTQYF. The CDR3, as DNA: TGTGCCAGCAGTTTAGGAGTCGGTGATACGCAGTATTTT. The chain is built from TRBV12-3 or TRBV12-4 and TRBJ2-3; D ambiguous. The CDR3 runs 13 residues. Trimming took off 1 base at V and 6 bases at J, with 8 bases between the two ends.